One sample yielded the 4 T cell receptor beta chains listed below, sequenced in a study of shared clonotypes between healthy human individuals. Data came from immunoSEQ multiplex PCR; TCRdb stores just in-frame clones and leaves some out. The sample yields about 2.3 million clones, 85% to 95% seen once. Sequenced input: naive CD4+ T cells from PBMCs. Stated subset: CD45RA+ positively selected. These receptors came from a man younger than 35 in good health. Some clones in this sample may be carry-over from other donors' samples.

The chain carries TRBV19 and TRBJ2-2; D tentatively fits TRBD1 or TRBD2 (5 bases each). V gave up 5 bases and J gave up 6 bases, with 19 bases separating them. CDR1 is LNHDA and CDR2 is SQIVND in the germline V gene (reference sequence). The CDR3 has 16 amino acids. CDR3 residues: CASSGRPPRGPGELFF. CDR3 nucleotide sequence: TGTGCCAGTAGTGGCCGGCCACCCCGGGGCCCCGGGGAGCTGTTTTTT. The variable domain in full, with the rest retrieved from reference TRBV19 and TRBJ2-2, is DGGITQSPKYLFRKEGQNVTLSCEQNLNHDAMYWYRQDPGQGLRLIYYSQIVNDFQKGDIAEGYSVSREKKESFPLTVTSAQKNPTAFYLCASSGRPPRGPGELFFGEGSRLTVL.

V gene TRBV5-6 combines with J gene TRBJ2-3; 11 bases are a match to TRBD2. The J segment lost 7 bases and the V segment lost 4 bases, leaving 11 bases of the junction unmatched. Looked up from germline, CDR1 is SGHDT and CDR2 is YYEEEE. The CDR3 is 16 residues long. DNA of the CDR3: TGTGCCAGCAGCCATAGCGGGAGGGCCTCCCCCTATACGCAGTATTTT. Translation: CASSHSGRASPYTQYF.

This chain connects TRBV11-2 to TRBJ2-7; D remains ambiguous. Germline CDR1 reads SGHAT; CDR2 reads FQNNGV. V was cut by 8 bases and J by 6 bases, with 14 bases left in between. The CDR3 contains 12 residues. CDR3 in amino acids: CASGPIFGEQYF. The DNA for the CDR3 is TGTGCCAGCGGACCCATATTCGGCGAGCAGTACTTC.

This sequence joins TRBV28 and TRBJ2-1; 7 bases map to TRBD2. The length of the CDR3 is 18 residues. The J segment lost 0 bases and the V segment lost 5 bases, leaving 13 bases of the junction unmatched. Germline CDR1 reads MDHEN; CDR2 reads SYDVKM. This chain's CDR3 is CASSLLRDSGFSYNEQFF. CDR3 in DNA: TGTGCCAGCAGTCTCCTTCGGGATAGCGGGTTCTCCTACAATGAGCAGTTCTTC.